The 32 T cell receptor beta chains in this list originate from one sample, sequenced in a study of blood T cell repertoires in COVID-19. Libraries were prepared by immunoSEQ multiplex PCR; TCRdb keeps only in-frame clonotypes and omits some of them. The sample has 100,000 to 150,000 clones; around 76% are singletons. The sample was peripheral blood. Receptors were obtained from a man at least 80 years old with COVID-19, enrolled during active disease.

This clone appeared once. V usage is TRBV11-2 and J usage is TRBJ2-1, with TRBD1 identical over 11 bases. Germline CDR1 and CDR2: SGHAT and FQNNGV. CDR3 length equals 16 residues. V shed 5 bases, J shed 2 bases, and the junction held 5 bases outside the gene matches. Written as DNA, the CDR3 is TGTGCCAGCAGCGTAGGGACAGGGGGGGCCTACAATGAGCAGTTCTTC. Its protein is CASSVGTGGAYNEQFF.

V gene TRBV29-1 combines with J gene TRBJ2-5, with D possibly TRBD2 on 7 matching bases. The CDR3 contains 13 residues. Germline CDR1 is SQVTM and CDR2 is ANQGSEA. CDR3 residues: CTIGGGVQETQYF. The CDR3 DNA sequence: TGCACGATAGGGGGAGGGGTCCAAGAGACCCAGTACTTC.

In this sample, this clone turned up a few times. J is TRBJ1-5 and V is TRBV7-2; D call uncertain. Trimming took 6 bases from V and 3 from J, leaving 12 bases between them. The CDR3 consists of 14 residues. Germline V lookup: CDR1 SGHTA, CDR2 FQGNSA. Here the CDR3 DNA reads TGTGCCAGCAGTTTCACGGGGTACAATCAGCCCCAGCATTTT. Protein product: CASSFTGYNQPQHF.

The chain carries TRBV7-6 and TRBJ2-2, with a weak D call TRBD2 (6 bases). Germline CDR1 SGHVS, CDR2 FNYEAQ. The CDR3 runs 15 residues. V dropped 3 bases and J dropped 0 bases, with 8 bases sitting between them. For the CDR3, the DNA is TGTGCCAGCAGCTTTAGCGGTACGAACACCGGGGAGCTGTTTTTT. Translation gives CASSFSGTNTGELFF.

V is TRBV28 and J is TRBJ1-5; unclear D gene. Germline V gene lookup returns CDR1 MDHEN and CDR2 SYDVKM. The germline V and J ends were trimmed by 7 bases and 10 bases, with 17 bases remaining between them. This CDR3 contains 13 residues. The CDR3, as DNA: TGTGCCAGCATCGAACAGCGGGGTGGCCCCCAGCATTTT. Translation gives CASIEQRGGPQHF. Filled out from reference TRBV28 and TRBJ1-5, the complete variable domain reads DVKVTQSSRYLVKRTGEKVFLECVQDMDHENMFWYRQDPGLGLRLIYFSYDVKMKEKGDIPEGYSVSREKKERFSLILESASTNQTSMYLCASIEQRGGPQHFGDGTRLSIL.

The chain combines TRBV10-1 with TRBJ1-5; 7 nucleotides match TRBD1. The CDR3 has 14 amino acids. V lost 6 bases, J lost 5 bases, and 7 bases stayed unmatched. The germline CDR1 and CDR2 sequences are WNHNN and SYGVQD (reference sequence). The CDR3 reads CASRSNRGDQPQHF. The CDR3 region has the DNA TGCGCCAGCAGGTCCAACAGGGGAGATCAGCCCCAGCATTTT.

The CDR3 protein is CASSRDYKQFF. In nucleotides, the CDR3 is TGTGCCAGCAGCCGGGACTACAAGCAGTTCTTC. The V call is TRBV11-3, the J call TRBJ2-1, with 7 nucleotides matching TRBD2. The germline CDR1 and CDR2 sequences are SGHNT and YENEEA. The CDR3 runs to 11 residues. V lost 5 bases and J lost 11; bases outside the gene matches: 3.

In this sample, this clone turned up once. The V call is TRBV7-2, the J call TRBJ2-5; tentative D call: TRBD1 (6 bases). The V gene lost 5 bases and the J gene lost 1 base, with 14 bases spanning the gap. This CDR3 comprises 15 residues. The germline V gene has CDR1 SGHTA and CDR2 FQGNSA. The CDR3: CASSSWGPVQETQYF. CDR3 DNA sequence: TGTGCCAGCAGCAGCTGGGGGCCGGTCCAAGAGACCCAGTACTTC.

The genes are TRBV15 and TRBJ1-2; 8 nucleotides align to TRBD1. There are 14 residues in the CDR3. After removal of 4 bases from V and 8 bases from J, the junction contained 9 bases not matched to a gene. Germline V gene lookup returns CDR1 LNHNV and CDR2 YYDKDF (reference sequence). CDR3 in amino acids: CATSKTPGTGGYTF. The CDR3 DNA reads TGTGCCACCAGCAAAACCCCCGGGACAGGCGGCTACACCTTC.

This clone was found once. The V call is TRBV5-8, the J call TRBJ2-3, with a possible D match to TRBD1 (5 bases). This CDR3 has 12 amino acids. V gave up 3 bases and J gave up 8 bases, with 10 bases separating them. CDR1 SGHTS and CDR2 YDEGEE come from the germline V gene. CDR3 region: CASSSWGPTQYF. In DNA, the CDR3 is TGTGCCAGCAGCTCCTGGGGCCCTACGCAGTATTTT.

This chain connects TRBV27 to TRBJ2-7, with 10 positions matching TRBD1. The V gene's germline CDR1 is MNHEY and CDR2 SMNVEV (reference sequence). The CDR3 runs to 18 residues. After removal of 5 bases from V and 2 bases from J, the junction contained 15 bases not matched to a gene. In DNA form, the CDR3 reads TGTGCCAGCAGTGACGGGGTTTTGGGACAGGGGAACCCCTACGAGCAGTACTTC. Translated: CASSDGVLGQGNPYEQYF.

The chain links TRBV19 to TRBJ2-5; weak D call: TRBD2 (5 bases). CDR1 LNHDA and CDR2 SQIVND come from the germline V gene (reference sequence). The CDR3 runs to 15 residues. V was cut by 3 bases and J by 4 bases, with 15 bases left in between. The CDR3 sequence: CASSISLEGPETQYF. The CDR3 DNA sequence: TGTGCCAGTAGTATTAGCTTAGAGGGTCCAGAGACCCAGTACTTC.

The genes are TRBV7-3 and TRBJ2-1; D not certain. V was cut by 5 bases and J by 0 bases, with 11 bases left in between. Germline CDR1 reads SGHTA; CDR2 reads FQGTGA. The CDR3 length is 15 residues. CDR3 DNA sequence: TGTGCCAGCAGCCAGTTTTCCAGCTCCTACAATGAGCAGTTCTTC. Translating it yields CASSQFSSSYNEQFF.

This chain uses TRBV5-5 with TRBJ2-3; D is perhaps TRBD1 (6 bases). This CDR3 contains 17 residues. The V gene lost 4 bases and the J gene lost 1 base, with 19 bases spanning the gap. Germline CDR1 and CDR2: SGHKS and YYEKEE (reference sequence). The CDR3: CASSRHTQGLRTDTQYF. The CDR3 DNA reads TGTGCCAGCAGCAGGCATACGCAGGGGCTGCGCACAGATACGCAGTATTTT.

The J gene is TRBJ1-2, the V gene TRBV7-2, with D tentatively TRBD1 (6 bases). CDR3 length: 14 residues. V dropped 5 bases and J dropped 2 bases, with 12 bases sitting between them. Germline V gene lookup returns CDR1 SGHTA and CDR2 FQGNSA. The CDR3 here is CASSVTGINYGYTF. CDR3 nucleotides: TGTGCCAGCAGCGTAACAGGGATAAACTATGGCTACACCTTC.

The chain has TRBV10-1 and TRBJ2-2, with 9 nucleotides matching TRBD2. The J segment lost 5 bases and the V segment lost 4 bases, leaving 8 bases of the junction unmatched. Germline values: CDR1 WNHNN, CDR2 SYGVQD (reference sequence). This CDR3 has 16 amino acids. This CDR3 is CASSGGGSGRTGELFF. CDR3 coding DNA: TGCGCCAGCAGTGGAGGTGGTAGCGGGAGAACCGGGGAGCTGTTTTTT.

The V and J genes are TRBV28 and TRBJ2-3; D is unresolved. The CDR3 length is 13 residues. The V end lost 6 bases, the J end lost 5 bases, and 12 bases lay between the germline ends. The germline V gene encodes CDR1 MDHEN and CDR2 SYDVKM. CDR3 in DNA: TGTGCCAGCAGGCCCCCTACTATAGATACGCAGTATTTT. The encoded protein is CASRPPTIDTQYF.

The chain employs TRBV5-1 and TRBJ1-1; D gene unclear. The V gene lost 4 bases and the J gene lost 2 bases, with 12 bases spanning the gap. The CDR3 has 14 residues. The germline V gene has CDR1 SGHRS and CDR2 YFSETQ. In DNA, the CDR3 is TGCGCCAGCAGCACGGCCTTGACAAACACTGAAGCTTTCTTT. Translated, it gives CASSTALTNTEAFF.

The rearrangement links TRBV28 to TRBJ2-7, with TRBD2 identical over 12 bases. Germline CDR1 reads MDHEN; CDR2 reads SYDVKM. The CDR3 is 14 amino acids. Trimming at V came to 6 bases and at J to 7 bases, leaving 7 bases not matched to a gene. DNA for the CDR3: TGTGCCAGCAGCCGACTAGCGGGAGTTGGTGAGCAGTACTTC. It yields the protein CASSRLAGVGEQYF.

V is TRBV2 and J is TRBJ1-6, with D unresolved. CDR1 and CDR2 (germline): SNHLY, FYNNEI. The CDR3 totals 14 residues. Trimming took off 6 bases at V and 7 bases at J, with 13 bases between the two ends. The CDR3 DNA reads as TGTGCCAGCAGCATTTCAGGATCGAATTCACCCCTCCACTTT. It specifies CASSISGSNSPLHF.

The V gene is TRBV7-9, the J gene TRBJ2-5, with a tentative D call TRBD1 (7 bases). In germline, CDR1 is SEHNR, CDR2 FQNEAQ (reference sequence). This CDR3 region has 17 residues. V was trimmed by 4 bases and J by 5 bases, leaving 23 bases between them. The CDR3 sequence is CASSSPPGGGGHETQYF. In nucleotides, the CDR3 is TGTGCCAGCAGCTCCCCCCCCGGCGGAGGGGGCCATGAGACCCAGTACTTC.

This rearrangement joins TRBV6-1 to TRBJ1-5, with D hard to call. The germline CDR1 and CDR2 sequences are MNHNS and SASEGT. Trimming shortened V by 2 bases and J by 11 bases, and 10 bases separated the two germline ends. The CDR3 has 12 residues. The CDR3 sequence is CASSERSQAQHF. CDR3 bases: TGTGCCAGCAGTGAACGTTCCCAGGCCCAGCATTTT.

This clone was detected ten times or more. V and J are TRBV10-3 and TRBJ1-2; no reliable D call. Germline V gene sequence: CDR1 ENHRY, CDR2 SYGVKD. The V and J ends lost 0 bases and 2 bases respectively, with 7 bases between them. The CDR3 runs 14 residues. The CDR3 DNA is TGTGCCATCAGTGAGTCTACACCCAACTATGGCTACACCTTC. Its translation is CAISESTPNYGYTF.

The chain combines TRBV7-2 with TRBJ2-3; 10 bases map to TRBD2. The germline gives CDR1 SGHTA, CDR2 FQGNSA. The CDR3 spans 15 residues. With 3 bases clipped from V and 3 bases from J, the junction kept 3 bases outside the gene matches. This CDR3 reads CASSFRTSGTDTQYF. Here the CDR3 DNA reads TGTGCCAGCAGCTTTCGGACTAGCGGAACAGATACGCAGTATTTT.

The chain links TRBV10-1 to TRBJ2-5; D may be TRBD1 (5 bases). From germline, CDR1 is WNHNN and CDR2 SYGVQD (reference sequence). Trimming took off 0 bases at V and 3 bases at J, with 5 bases between the two ends. The CDR3 sequence is 13 residues long. CDR3 nucleotide sequence: TGCGCCAGCAGTGAGTCAGGGGAAGAGACCCAGTACTTC. Translation gives CASSESGEETQYF.

J is TRBJ1-1 and V is TRBV19; D is possibly TRBD1 (6 bases). Germline CDR1 LNHDA, CDR2 SQIVND (reference sequence). The V end was cut by 5 bases, the J end by 0 bases, with 10 bases between. The CDR3 is 14 residues long. In DNA form, the CDR3 reads TGTGCCAGTAGTCTAGGACAGTTGAACACTGAAGCTTTCTTT. Translation gives CASSLGQLNTEAFF.

The chain is built from TRBV6-5 and TRBJ1-1; TRBD1 matches 7 bases. Germline lookup yields CDR1 MNHEY and CDR2 SVGAGI. The CDR3 has 14 residues. V lost 2 bases and J lost 10; bases outside the gene matches: 10. CDR3 region: CASSYLEGAAGAFF. In DNA form, the CDR3 reads TGTGCCAGCAGTTACCTAGAGGGGGCGGCCGGAGCTTTCTTT.

The chain uses TRBV27 and TRBJ1-2; a weak D match, TRBD1 (5 bases). Germline V gives CDR1 MNHEY, CDR2 SMNVEV (reference sequence). V dropped 6 bases and J dropped 3 bases, with 14 bases sitting between them. The CDR3 is 14 amino acids. CDR3 bases: TGTGCCAGCAGCCCGAGCGGGGGGGACTATGGCTACACCTTC. The encoded protein is CASSPSGGDYGYTF.

This rearrangement joins TRBV30 to TRBJ2-3; D ambiguous. V was clipped by 5 bases and J by 5 bases, with 11 bases between them. The CDR3 is 12 residues long. Germline V gene data show CDR1 as GTSNPN and CDR2 as SVGIG (reference sequence). The CDR3 protein is CAWRGAGDTQYF. CDR3 nucleotides: TGTGCCTGGCGCGGAGCTGGAGATACGCAGTATTTT.

This chain connects TRBV12-3 or TRBV12-4 to TRBJ2-1; 9 bases are shared with TRBD2. The length of the CDR3 is 13 residues. After removal of 8 bases from V and 5 bases from J, the junction contained 4 bases not matched to a gene. The CDR3: CASGTSPNNEQFF. The CDR3 region has the DNA TGTGCCAGCGGGACTAGCCCAAACAATGAGCAGTTCTTC.

There are a few counts of this clone. CDR3 DNA: TGTGCCAGCAGCTTACGACCCACAGACGCCCATACGCAGTATTTT. As protein: CASSLRPTDAHTQYF. The rearrangement links TRBV7-9 to TRBJ2-3; D gene unclear. Germline lookup yields CDR1 SEHNR and CDR2 FQNEAQ (reference sequence). CDR3 length: 15 residues. V lost 2 bases and J lost 7, with 16 bases in between.

This chain uses TRBV5-6 with TRBJ2-7; 9 bases are shared with TRBD2. This CDR3 is built from 12 residues. The V and J ends lost 2 bases and 7 bases, in that order; junction bases with no gene match: 1. Germline CDR1 and CDR2: SGHDT and YYEEEE. The CDR3 is CASSFGLAEQYF. CDR3 nucleotides: TGTGCCAGCAGCTTCGGACTAGCGGAGCAGTACTTC.